Presented here are 28 T cell receptor beta chains from one specimen sequenced in a study of siplizumab effects on memory and regulatory T cells (dated by TCRdb to between 2018 and 2021). The library was made by the immunoSEQ multiplex PCR assay. Here the immuneACCESS table is served through TCRdb, limited to in-frame sequences with V and J called. Missing clones are a known gap in these copies; in checked studies unresolved V genes cover under half, and the rest lacks a known reason. The sample records about 66,000 clones, just over 95% of which are singletons. The ten biggest clones cover about 0.091% of the sample. Material for sequencing was naive CD8+ T cells sorted from blood. What this sample's cell subset or site label stands for: unstimulated naive T cells. These receptors originate from a human donor in good health.

This sequence joins TRBV4-1 and TRBJ1-3, with D possibly being TRBD1 (5 bases). With 1 base removed from V and 1 base from J, the gap between germline ends came to 14 bases. This CDR3 contains 17 residues. CDR1 and CDR2 (germline): MGHRA, YSYEKL. CDR3 nucleotides: TGCGCCAGCAGCCAAGTTCTTCAGGGAGGATCTGGAAACACCATATATTTT. Amino acid sequence: CASSQVLQGGSGNTIYF.

The chain has TRBV5-3 and TRBJ2-4; TRBD2 is a possible D gene (5 bases). Being an ORF, TRBV5-3 has a function that is uncertain. V lost 1 base and J lost 0, with 23 bases in between. The CDR3 length is 20 residues. The CDR3 coding sequence is TGTGCCAGAAGCTTGTCTACACTCAGGAGGACGAGGCTAGCCAAAAACATTCAGTACTTC. Its translation is CARSLSTLRRTRLAKNIQYF.

The chain recombines TRBV30 with TRBJ2-5, with TRBD2 matching 10 bases. The junction had 3 bases not matched to a gene; V was cut back by 5 bases and J by 3 bases. Germline CDR1 reads GTSNPN; CDR2 reads SVGIG (reference sequence). This CDR3 is 13 amino acids long. This CDR3 reads CAWERGGKETQYF. The CDR3 nucleotides are TGTGCCTGGGAGCGGGGGGGTAAAGAGACCCAGTACTTC.

The count of this clone is one. This sequence joins TRBV29-1 and TRBJ1-2, with D possibly being TRBD1 (5 bases). In germline, CDR1 is SQVTM, CDR2 ANQGSEA. Trimming took off 3 bases at V and 3 bases at J, with 17 bases between the two ends. The CDR3 covers 15 residues. The CDR3 loop is CSVEGLSGGDYGYTF. For the CDR3, the DNA is TGCAGCGTTGAGGGTCTCTCCGGAGGGGACTATGGCTACACCTTC.

This clone has a single count. The chain has TRBV5-1 and TRBJ2-5; 11 bases are a match to TRBD1. The J call may not be correct, given that the DNA end is closer to TRBJ2-7. This CDR3 region has 15 residues. From germline, CDR1 is SGHRS and CDR2 YFSETQ. The CDR3 loop reads CASSNRDRGMDEQYF. Written as DNA, the CDR3 is TGCGCCAGCAGCAACCGGGACAGGGGGATGGACGAGCAGTACTTC.

The chain is built from TRBV6-1 and TRBJ1-2; a weak D match, TRBD1 (6 bases). The germline gives CDR1 MNHNS, CDR2 SASEGT. The CDR3 loop spans 14 amino acids. Trimming cost V 7 bases and J 6 bases, with 18 bases left between them. CDR3 residues: CASTKARGVHGYTF. The CDR3 DNA reads as TGTGCCAGCACTAAAGCTAGGGGGGTTCATGGCTACACCTTC.

This clone is a singleton in its sample. This chain connects TRBV27 to TRBJ2-7; 9 nucleotides line up with TRBD2. Germline CDR1 reads MNHEY; CDR2 reads SMNVEV (reference sequence). The trim removed 5 bases at V and 5 bases at J, leaving 7 bases unmatched. There are 14 residues in the CDR3. The CDR3 loop reads CASSPLAGLNEQYF. DNA for the CDR3: TGTGCCAGCAGTCCCCTAGCGGGGTTGAACGAGCAGTACTTC.

The V call is TRBV11-3, the J call TRBJ2-4; D not resolved. Per the germline V gene, CDR1 is SGHNT and CDR2 is YENEEA. This CDR3 is 12 amino acids long. The V end was cut by 5 bases, the J end by 8 bases, with 10 bases between. The CDR3: CASSPDGHIQYF. CDR3 DNA: TGTGCCAGCAGCCCCGACGGCCACATTCAGTACTTC.

The chain employs TRBV11-2 and TRBJ2-7; no reliable D call. The CDR3 sequence is 15 residues long. Per germline, CDR1 SGHAT and CDR2 FQNNGV. Trimming removed 0 bases at V and 4 bases at J, with 13 bases between. The CDR3 nucleotides are TGTGCCAGCAGCTTAGATTCGAACGGGCCTTACGAGCAGTACTTC. Protein sequence: CASSLDSNGPYEQYF.

V and J are TRBV7-2 and TRBJ2-7, with 11 bases aligning to TRBD2. From germline, CDR1 is SGHTA and CDR2 FQGNSA. The CDR3 extends over 15 amino acids. The ends lost 4 bases at V and 4 bases at J; junction bases unmatched: 6. The CDR3 loop reads CASSSPTSGGYEQYF. The CDR3 DNA reads as TGTGCCAGCAGCTCCCCAACTAGCGGGGGATACGAGCAGTACTTC.

The chain recombines TRBV29-1 with TRBJ1-1; the D is unclear. Germline assignment: CDR1 SQVTM and CDR2 ANQGSEA. The V gene lost 8 bases and the J gene lost 5 bases, with 15 bases spanning the gap. The CDR3 contains 12 residues. The CDR3 coding sequence is TGCAGCACCCGTCGGCAGAATACTGAAGCTTTCTTT. Protein sequence: CSTRRQNTEAFF.

This chain uses TRBV11-2 with TRBJ2-7; 10 bases agree with TRBD2. Unmatched junction bases numbered 4, after V lost 4 bases and J lost 4 bases. The CDR3 consists of 14 residues. CDR1 and CDR2 (germline): SGHAT, FQNNGV. The CDR3 nucleotides read TGTGCCAGCAGCTCCGGACTAGCGGTATACGAGCAGTACTTC. Translated, it gives CASSSGLAVYEQYF.

This sequence joins TRBV28 and TRBJ2-2; D gene uncertain. V shed 4 bases and J shed 1 base, with 7 bases lying between them. The CDR3 extends over 14 amino acids. CDR1 is MDHEN, CDR2 SYDVKM, per germline. The CDR3 nucleotides read TGTGCCAGCAGTTCAAGCATGAACACCGGGGAGCTGTTTTTT. This sequence encodes CASSSSMNTGELFF.

The chain employs TRBV30 and TRBJ1-5; tentative D call: TRBD1 (5 bases). The CDR3 length is 16 residues. Germline loops: CDR1 GTSNPN, CDR2 SVGIG (reference sequence). Trimming took 3 bases from V and 3 from J, leaving 18 bases between them. The CDR3 sequence: CAWSYRQGVTNQPQHF. CDR3 in DNA: TGTGCCTGGAGCTACCGACAAGGGGTCACCAATCAGCCCCAGCATTTT.

This clone showed up just once. The chain uses TRBV4-3 and TRBJ1-5; D is undetermined. Germline V gene data show CDR1 as LGHNA and CDR2 as YSLEER. The CDR3 runs 15 residues. V lost 0 bases and J 0 bases, leaving 6 bases between the germline ends. The CDR3 DNA reads TGCGCCAGCAGCCAAGATGGATATAGCAATCAGCCCCAGCATTTT. As protein: CASSQDGYSNQPQHF.

V gene TRBV6-1 combines with J gene TRBJ2-5, with 7 bases fitting TRBD1. The end of the DNA aligns better with TRBJ2-7, so the J call may be wrong. This CDR3 region has 12 residues. Germline V gene sequence: CDR1 MNHNS, CDR2 SASEGT. Here the CDR3 reads CASGDSQYEQYF. The CDR3 nucleotides are TGTGCCAGCGGGGACAGCCAATACGAGCAGTACTTC.

The chain couples TRBV6-5 to TRBJ2-5, with TRBD1 matching 7 bases. The CDR3 runs to 13 residues. Trimming removed 6 bases from V and 3 bases from J; junction bases left unmatched: 4. CDR1 is MNHEY and CDR2 is SVGAGI in the germline V gene. For the CDR3, the DNA is TGTGCCAGCAGACAGGGGTCCAAAGAGACCCAGTACTTC. The encoded protein is CASRQGSKETQYF.

The chain recombines TRBV2 with TRBJ2-2, with 11 nucleotides matching TRBD2. This CDR3 has 17 residues. Germline V lookup: CDR1 SNHLY, CDR2 FYNNEI. The V and J ends lost 2 bases and 4 bases, in that order; junction bases with no gene match: 6. The CDR3 here is CASSEPLAGGRTGELFF. In nucleotides, the CDR3 is TGTGCCAGCAGTGAACCTCTAGCGGGGGGCCGCACCGGGGAGCTGTTTTTT.

This clone was detected once. For the CDR3, the DNA is TGTGCCAGCAGCCCCGCGGGGGGCACAGATACGCAGTATTTT. This gives the protein CASSPAGGTDTQYF. J is TRBJ2-3 and V is TRBV9, with TRBD2 matching 7 bases. The germline V gene encodes CDR1 SGDLS and CDR2 YYNGEE. V gave up 4 bases and J gave up 1 base; unmatched junction bases: 3. This CDR3 is 14 amino acids long.

V gene TRBV14 combines with J gene TRBJ2-3, with no clear D. V was clipped by 1 base and J by 2 bases, with 7 bases between them. CDR1 and CDR2 from the germline V gene are SGHDN and FVKESK. CDR3 length: 14 amino acids. The CDR3 nucleotides are TGTGCCAGCAGCCAAGTGACCTCCACAGATACGCAGTATTTT. Its protein is CASSQVTSTDTQYF.

This chain joins TRBV27 and TRBJ2-3; D might be TRBD2 (5 bases). CDR3 size: 14 residues. CDR1 is MNHEY and CDR2 is SMNVEV in the germline V gene (reference sequence). Deletions cut 4 bases from V and 1 base from J, with 9 bases between. As DNA, the CDR3 is TGTGCCAGCAGTTATTACGGGGGCACAGATACGCAGTATTTT. It translates to CASSYYGGTDTQYF.

The chain has TRBV5-4 and TRBJ1-6; the D is unclear. With 2 bases removed from V and 7 bases from J, the gap between germline ends came to 4 bases. The CDR3 runs 12 residues. Germline values: CDR1 SGHNT, CDR2 YYREEE (reference sequence). The CDR3 DNA is TGTGCCAGCAGCTTCGTCAATTCACCCCTCCACTTT. It yields the protein CASSFVNSPLHF.

The V gene is TRBV6-5, the J gene TRBJ2-5; D is possibly TRBD1 or TRBD2 (5 bases each). Germline V gene data show CDR1 as MNHEY and CDR2 as SVGAGI. V was cut by 8 bases and J by 1 base, with 8 bases left in between. This CDR3 is built from 12 residues. This chain's CDR3 is CASGTPQETQYF. The CDR3 coding sequence is TGTGCCAGCGGGACGCCCCAAGAGACCCAGTACTTC.

CDR3 DNA: TGTGCCAGTGGGGCCTCCTCCTACGAGCAGTACTTC. Translating gives CASGASSYEQYF. This chain connects TRBV7-2 to TRBJ2-7; D may be TRBD1 (5 bases). Germline lookup yields CDR1 SGHTA and CDR2 FQGNSA. The V gene lost 9 bases and the J gene lost 0 bases, with 9 bases spanning the gap. The CDR3 has 12 residues.

The sample holds one count of this clone. The rearrangement uses TRBV11-2 and TRBJ1-1; 12 nucleotides align to TRBD1. J lost 11 bases, V lost 0 bases, and 4 bases had no gene match. The CDR3 is made up of 14 amino acids. The germline CDR1 and CDR2 sequences are SGHAT and FQNNGV. The CDR3 region is CASSLEGQGASAFF. The CDR3 DNA reads as TGTGCCAGCAGCTTAGAGGGACAGGGGGCTTCGGCTTTCTTT.

The chain joins TRBV6-6 to TRBJ1-6; 10 nucleotides line up with TRBD1. CDR1 and CDR2 from the germline V gene are MNHNY and SVGAGI (reference sequence). J was trimmed by 8 bases and V by 1 base; bases with no gene match: 5. The CDR3 runs to 16 residues. This CDR3 reads CASSYYPTGGDSPLHF. The CDR3 DNA reads as TGTGCCAGCAGTTACTACCCGACAGGGGGCGATTCACCCCTCCACTTT.

The chain links TRBV19 to TRBJ2-1, with TRBD2 matching over 10 bases. Looked up from germline, CDR1 is LNHDA and CDR2 is SQIVND (reference sequence). The V gene end was trimmed by 3 bases and the J gene end by 3 bases; junction bases not matched to a gene: 2. The CDR3 totals 15 residues. CDR3 residues: CASSITSGVYNEQFF. The CDR3 DNA reads TGTGCCAGTAGTATCACTAGCGGGGTCTACAATGAGCAGTTCTTC.

This chain links TRBV5-6 with TRBJ1-5; tentatively, D is TRBD1 (6 bases). Germline loops: CDR1 SGHDT, CDR2 YYEEEE. V was cut by 4 bases and J by 6 bases, with 11 bases left in between. This CDR3 is 13 amino acids long. The CDR3 here is CASSPSGAQPQHF. The CDR3 DNA is TGTGCCAGCAGCCCGTCAGGGGCTCAGCCCCAGCATTTT. Full variable domain (remainder filled in from reference TRBV5-6 and TRBJ1-5): DAGVTQSPTHLIKTRGQQVTLRCSPKSGHDTVSWYQQALGQGPQFIFQYYEEEERQRGNFPDRFSGHQFPNYSSELNVNALLLGDSALYLCASSPSGAQPQHFGDGTRLSIL.